This TCR beta chain was recovered during a study of T cells in Graves' hyperthyroidism and ophthalmopathy. Study-wide findings and caveats: Researchers found most expanded thyroid clonotypes above 0.001 in blood as well.

The table lists this clonotype with many counts. Its cognate antigen is unknown. V shed 0 bases and J shed 2 bases, with 6 bases lying between them. CDR3 length: 13 amino acids. Germline V gives CDR1 DFQATT, CDR2 SNEGSKA (reference sequence). The diagnostic basis comprised clinical symptoms, serum thyroxine and TRAb, thyroid ultrasound and orbital computed tomography. Amplified TCR beta CDR3 regions derived from RNA transcripts. Initially, a first-round RT-PCR of the TCR CDR3 employed the HTBI primer set. TCRdb recomputed calls from the multiplex PCR reads with MiXCR, one row per CDR3 protein. Among approximately 690,000 distinct CDR3 sequences listed, about 14% were seen once.

Sequenced material: blood. The chain couples TRBV20-1 to TRBJ2-3; D is ambiguous. This TCR came from a woman aged 50 to 60 with Graves' ophthalmopathy. CDR3 bases: TGCAGTGCTAGAGAGGGCTTCACAGATACGCAGTATTTT. Translated, it gives CSAREGFTDTQYF.